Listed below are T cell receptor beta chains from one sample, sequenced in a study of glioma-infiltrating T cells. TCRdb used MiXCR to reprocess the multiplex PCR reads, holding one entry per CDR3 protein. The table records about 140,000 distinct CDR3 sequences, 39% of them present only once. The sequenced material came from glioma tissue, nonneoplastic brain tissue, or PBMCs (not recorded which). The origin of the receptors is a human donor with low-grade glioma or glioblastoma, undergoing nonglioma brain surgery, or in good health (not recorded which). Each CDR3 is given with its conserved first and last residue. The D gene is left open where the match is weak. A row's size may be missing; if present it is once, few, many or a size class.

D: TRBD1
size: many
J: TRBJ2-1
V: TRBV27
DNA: TGTGCCAGCAGTTTTTCTCCACGGGACAGGGTGTACAATGAGCAGTTCTTC
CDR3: CASSFSPRDRVYNEQFF

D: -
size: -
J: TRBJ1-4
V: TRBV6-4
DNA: TGTGCCAGCAGTGCCCTGGTCCCTAATGAAAAACTGTTTTTT
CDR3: CASSALVPNEKLFF

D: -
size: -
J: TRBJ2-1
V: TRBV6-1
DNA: TGTGCCAGCAGGCCAGACTGGGCGGCTCGCTCCTACAATGAGCAGTTCTTC
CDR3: CASRPDWAARSYNEQFF

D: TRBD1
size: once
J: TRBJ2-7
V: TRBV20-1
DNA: TGCAGTGCCTCCGCCTCCGGGACAGGGAGTTACGAGCAGTACTTC
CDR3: CSASASGTGSYEQYF

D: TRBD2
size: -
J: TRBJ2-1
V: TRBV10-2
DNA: TGCGCCAGCAGTGAGCCAGCGGGGATCAATGAGCAGTTCTTC
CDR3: CASSEPAGINEQFF

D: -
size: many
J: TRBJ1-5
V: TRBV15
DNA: TGTGCCACCAGCAGAACCGGCCAGCCCCAGCATTTT
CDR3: CATSRTGQPQHF

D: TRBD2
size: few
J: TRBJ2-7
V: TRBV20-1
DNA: TGCAGTGCCTCTAGCGGGAACGGGAACGAGCAGTACTTC
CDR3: CSASSGNGNEQYF

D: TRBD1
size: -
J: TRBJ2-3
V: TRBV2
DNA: TGTGCCAGCGGCCGGGACAGAGGGACAGATACGCAGTATTTT
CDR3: CASGRDRGTDTQYF

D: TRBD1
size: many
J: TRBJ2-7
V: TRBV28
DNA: TGTGCCAGCAGCTCGGGGACAGGGAGTTTCTACGAGCAGTACTTC
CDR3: CASSSGTGSFYEQYF

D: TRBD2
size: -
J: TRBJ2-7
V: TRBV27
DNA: TGTGCCAGCAGTTTATCTACGAGCGGGAGTTGGGACGAGCAGTACTTC
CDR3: CASSLSTSGSWDEQYF

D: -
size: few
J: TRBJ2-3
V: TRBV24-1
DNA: TGTGCCACCAGTGATTCGGCGGGGTACTACACAGATACGCAGTATTTT
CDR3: CATSDSAGYYTDTQYF

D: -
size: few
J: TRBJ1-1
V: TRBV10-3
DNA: TGTGCCATCAGGCGCAGGGAGGGCACTGAAGCTTTCTTT
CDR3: CAIRRREGTEAFF

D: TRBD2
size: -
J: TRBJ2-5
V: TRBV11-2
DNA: TGTGCCAGCAGCTTTAGCGGGGGGCCCCAAGAGACCCAGTACTTC
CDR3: CASSFSGGPQETQYF

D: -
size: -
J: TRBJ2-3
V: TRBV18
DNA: TGTGCCAGCTCCCCCGGGCCGGGACGCGGCACAGATACGCAGTATTTT
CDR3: CASSPGPGRGTDTQYF

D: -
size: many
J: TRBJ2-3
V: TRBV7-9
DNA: TGTGCCAGCAGCTTATCGTCCGGACTAGGGGGGAAATCGCAGTATTTT
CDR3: CASSLSSGLGGKSQYF

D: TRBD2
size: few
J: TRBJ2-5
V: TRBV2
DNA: TGTGCCAGCAGCCCGGGACTAGAAAAGACCCAGTACTTC
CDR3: CASSPGLEKTQYF

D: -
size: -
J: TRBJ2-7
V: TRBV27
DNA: TGTGCCACCAGTGAACGGATAGGGAACGAGCAGTACTTC
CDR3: CATSERIGNEQYF

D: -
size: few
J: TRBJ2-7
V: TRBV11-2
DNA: TGTGCCAGCAGCTTTTCCACCCACTACGAGCAGTACTTC
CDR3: CASSFSTHYEQYF

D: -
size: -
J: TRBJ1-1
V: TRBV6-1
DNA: TGTGCCAGCAGGGCCGGACACCGGGACACTGAAGCTTTCTTT
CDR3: CASRAGHRDTEAFF

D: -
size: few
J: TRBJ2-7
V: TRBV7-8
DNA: TGTGCCAGCAGCTTACCCCCCAACGAGCAGTACTTC
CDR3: CASSLPPNEQYF

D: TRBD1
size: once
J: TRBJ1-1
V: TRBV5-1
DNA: TGCGCCAGCAGCCAATTATACAGGGGGCGCGGCACTGAAGCTTTCTTT
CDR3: CASSQLYRGRGTEAFF

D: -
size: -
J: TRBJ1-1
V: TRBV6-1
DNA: TGTGCCAGCACCTGGACTGAAGCTTTCTTT
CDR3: CASTWTEAFF